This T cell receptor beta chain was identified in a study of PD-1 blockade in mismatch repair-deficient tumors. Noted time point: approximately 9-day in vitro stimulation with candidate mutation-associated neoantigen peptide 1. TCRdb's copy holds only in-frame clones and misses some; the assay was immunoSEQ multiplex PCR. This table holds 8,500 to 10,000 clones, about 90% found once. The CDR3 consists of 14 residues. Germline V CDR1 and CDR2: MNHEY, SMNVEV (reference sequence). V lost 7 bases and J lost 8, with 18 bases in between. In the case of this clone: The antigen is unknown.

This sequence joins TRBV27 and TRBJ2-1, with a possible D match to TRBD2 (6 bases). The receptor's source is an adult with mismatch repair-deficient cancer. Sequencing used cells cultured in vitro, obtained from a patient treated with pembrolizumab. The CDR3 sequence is CASTPGTGYYEQFF. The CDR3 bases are TGTGCCAGCACCCCGGGGACTGGATATTATGAGCAGTTCTTC.